This entry lists 30 T cell receptor beta chains sequenced from one sample in a study of shared clonotypes between healthy human individuals. CD45RO-negative, CCR7-positively selected cells formed the naive CD8 fraction, excluding terminally differentiated effector memory CD45RA+ cells. Repertoires were generated with immunoSEQ multiplex PCR, while TCRdb's copy carries only in-frame clones and drops some. The sample shows about 680,000 clones, roughly nine tenths of them seen only once. Sequenced input: naive CD8+ T cells sorted from blood. The receptor source for this set is a man aged 30-40 years in good health.

This clone was counted a single time. The CDR3 spells CASSRTQGGYTF. The DNA for the CDR3 is TGTGCCAGCAGCAGGACTCAGGGGGGCTACACCTTC. The V call is TRBV9, the J call TRBJ1-2, with a tentative D call TRBD1 (6 bases). Germline lookup yields CDR1 SGDLS and CDR2 YYNGEE. Trimming stripped 4 bases from V and 8 bases from J, with 12 bases between. The CDR3 covers 12 residues.

This sequence joins TRBV7-7 and TRBJ2-2, with D uncertain. The ends were cut back, 2 bases at V and 3 bases at J, with 4 bases in the middle. The CDR3 totals 13 residues. Germline-derived CDR1 and CDR2 are SSHAT and FNYEAQ (reference sequence). Here the CDR3 reads CASSLLDTGELFF. In DNA, the CDR3 is TGTGCCAGCAGCTTACTCGACACCGGGGAGCTGTTTTTT.

This clone occurred a few times. This rearrangement joins TRBV7-2 to TRBJ2-7; D is perhaps TRBD2 (6 bases). Germline loops: CDR1 SGHTA, CDR2 FQGNSA. The CDR3 extends over 13 amino acids. V lost 1 base and J lost 4, with 8 bases in between. The CDR3 DNA sequence: TGTGCCAGCAGCTTAGAGGGAGGTTACGAGCAGTACTTC. Its translation is CASSLEGGYEQYF.

The chain is built from TRBV5-4 and TRBJ1-4; 7 nucleotides match TRBD1. Per the germline V gene, CDR1 is SGHNT and CDR2 is YYREEE (reference sequence). The CDR3 totals 16 residues. The junction had 9 bases not matched to a gene; V was cut back by 2 bases and J by 5 bases. The CDR3 loop reads CASSFSVGGGNEKLFF. In DNA, the CDR3 is TGTGCCAGCAGCTTCTCGGTAGGAGGGGGCAATGAAAAACTGTTTTTT.

This clone came up once. V is TRBV7-9 and J is TRBJ2-1; D not certain. V lost 4 bases to trimming and J lost 6 bases, with 10 bases between them. The CDR3 runs 13 residues. CDR1 is SEHNR, CDR2 FQNEAQ, per germline (reference sequence). CDR3 sequence: CASSSRSLNEQFF. The CDR3 nucleotides read TGTGCCAGCAGCTCAAGATCTCTCAATGAGCAGTTCTTC. The complete variable domain, with remaining parts taken from reference TRBV7-9 and TRBJ2-1, reads DTGVSQNPRHKITKRGQNVTFRCDPISEHNRLYWYRQTLGQGPEFLTYFQNEAQLEKSRLLSDRFSAERPKGSFSTLEIQRTEQGDSAMYLCASSSRSLNEQFFGPGTRLTVL.

The chain has TRBV7-6 and TRBJ1-5; tentatively, D is TRBD1 (5 bases). V was trimmed by 0 bases and J by 4 bases, leaving 19 bases between them. The CDR3 loop spans 18 amino acids. CDR1 and CDR2 (germline): SGHVS, FNYEAQ. The CDR3 protein is CASSLALGGEIENQPQHF. The CDR3 coding sequence is TGTGCCAGCAGCTTAGCTTTGGGGGGGGAGATAGAGAATCAGCCCCAGCATTTT.

The CDR3 sequence: CASSRGTSGSTGELFF. The CDR3 nucleotides read TGTGCCAGCAGCAGAGGGACTAGCGGGAGCACCGGGGAGCTGTTTTTT. The chain employs TRBV9 and TRBJ2-2; TRBD2 aligns across 14 bases. The CDR3 length is 16 residues. Looked up from germline, CDR1 is SGDLS and CDR2 is YYNGEE. V lost 4 bases, J lost 4 bases, and 3 bases stayed unmatched.

This clone came up once. This chain connects TRBV6-1 to TRBJ1-3; possibly TRBD1 for D (6 bases). V shed 7 bases and J shed 0 bases, with 13 bases lying between them. Per germline, CDR1 MNHNS and CDR2 SASEGT. This CDR3 is built from 15 residues. The CDR3 bases are TGTGCCAGCACCCTGGACAGCTACTCTGGAAACACCATATATTTT. This codes for CASTLDSYSGNTIYF.

J is TRBJ2-7 and V is TRBV27; 11 positions match TRBD2. Germline-derived CDR1 and CDR2 are MNHEY and SMNVEV (reference sequence). Trimming removed 4 bases from V and 3 bases from J; junction bases left unmatched: 5. The CDR3 is 15 amino acids. The CDR3 DNA is TGTGCCAGCAGTTATAAGGGGACTAGCGGCTACGAGCAGTACTTC. This translates into CASSYKGTSGYEQYF.

The chain joins TRBV7-2 to TRBJ2-3, with TRBD1 matching 8 bases. V was clipped by 4 bases and J by 3 bases; unmatched bases: 3. The CDR3 has 14 residues. The germline V gene encodes CDR1 SGHTA and CDR2 FQGNSA. The CDR3 loop is CASSSGQGTDTQYF. The CDR3 nucleotides read TGTGCCAGCAGCTCTGGACAGGGAACAGATACGCAGTATTTT.

V and J are TRBV6-6 and TRBJ1-2; 9 bases agree with TRBD1. Germline assignment: CDR1 MNHNY and CDR2 SVGAGI (reference sequence). V was clipped by 4 bases and J by 8 bases; unmatched bases: 11. CDR3 size: 15 residues. The DNA of the CDR3 is TGTGCCAGCAGTTCCTCCGGGACAGGGTGGGAGGGCTACACCTTC. It translates to CASSSSGTGWEGYTF.

This clone was observed a few times. This rearrangement joins TRBV25-1 to TRBJ2-1; TRBD2 is a possible D gene (5 bases). The V end was cut by 2 bases, the J end by 11 bases, with 7 bases between. Germline values: CDR1 MGHDK, CDR2 SYGVNS. This CDR3 is built from 11 residues. The CDR3, as DNA: TGTGCCAGCAGTGAAGGACTCCAGCAGTTCTTC. Encoded protein: CASSEGLQQFF.

The chain is built from TRBV4-3 and TRBJ2-7; 9 bases align to TRBD2. Germline V CDR1 and CDR2: LGHNA, YSLEER. The CDR3 is 16 residues long. V gave up 4 bases and J gave up 0 bases; unmatched junction bases: 7. In nucleotides, the CDR3 is TGCGCCAGCAGCCGGGCGGGGGGGGCCAGCTCCTACGAGCAGTACTTC. Residues: CASSRAGGASSYEQYF.

This clone was seen only once. V gene TRBV10-3 combines with J gene TRBJ2-3; possibly TRBD1 or TRBD2 for D (5 bases each). The CDR3 runs to 13 residues. Germline V CDR1 and CDR2: ENHRY, SYGVKD. Trimming removed 0 bases from V and 8 bases from J, with 9 bases in between. The CDR3 sequence: CAISESGAVTQYF. CDR3 DNA: TGTGCCATCAGTGAGTCCGGGGCAGTTACGCAGTATTTT.

The chain joins TRBV29-1 to TRBJ2-5, with D maybe TRBD2 (6 bases). The V gene's germline CDR1 is SQVTM and CDR2 ANQGSEA. V lost 2 bases to trimming and J lost 2 bases, with 12 bases between them. This CDR3 is built from 14 residues. This CDR3 reads CSVEPSGPQETQYF. For the CDR3, the DNA is TGCAGCGTTGAACCCAGCGGGCCTCAAGAGACCCAGTACTTC.

V usage is TRBV7-6 and J usage is TRBJ2-7; 10 nucleotides match TRBD1. This CDR3 spans 15 amino acids. The ends lost 5 bases at V and 1 base at J; junction bases unmatched: 5. In germline, CDR1 is SGHVS, CDR2 FNYEAQ. DNA of the CDR3: TGTGCCAGCAGCGAGGGACAGGGGTTATCCTACGAGCAGTACTTC. This gives the protein CASSEGQGLSYEQYF.

The V gene is TRBV19, the J gene TRBJ2-2, with D possibly TRBD1 on 6 matching bases. V lost 6 bases, J lost 4 bases, and 12 bases lay in between. There are 14 residues in the CDR3. From germline, CDR1 is LNHDA and CDR2 SQIVND (reference sequence). For the CDR3, the DNA is TGTGCCAGTAGAGGGGGTCCAACCACCGGGGAGCTGTTTTTT. Residues: CASRGGPTTGELFF.

The chain links TRBV28 to TRBJ1-2; a weak D match, TRBD1 (5 bases). Trimming shortened V by 5 bases and J by 4 bases, and 11 bases separated the two germline ends. CDR1 is MDHEN, CDR2 SYDVKM, per germline. The CDR3 totals 13 residues. Here the CDR3 DNA reads TGTGCCAGCAGTCGAGGGGTCCTCTATGGCTACACCTTC. This encodes CASSRGVLYGYTF.

The chain carries TRBV28 and TRBJ2-7, with 12 bases lining up with TRBD2. Unmatched junction bases numbered 4, after V lost 4 bases and J lost 0 bases. This CDR3 is 16 amino acids long. Germline values: CDR1 MDHEN, CDR2 SYDVKM. The CDR3 is CASSSGLAGFSYEQYF. The CDR3, as DNA: TGTGCCAGCAGTTCGGGACTAGCGGGTTTCTCCTACGAGCAGTACTTC.

V gene TRBV7-9 combines with J gene TRBJ2-5, with 10 positions matching TRBD1. Looked up from germline, CDR1 is SEHNR and CDR2 is FQNEAQ (reference sequence). V lost 5 bases, J lost 7 bases, and 16 bases stayed unmatched. The CDR3 is 17 residues long. DNA of the CDR3: TGTGCCAGCAGCGCCTTGACAGGGGGCGGGCGGATTGTGACCCAGTACTTC. This sequence encodes CASSALTGGGRIVTQYF.

V and J are TRBV9 and TRBJ1-2, with D possibly matching TRBD1 (6 bases). Germline values: CDR1 SGDLS, CDR2 YYNGEE. V was pared by 4 bases and J by 5 bases, with 9 bases between. The CDR3 consists of 12 residues. The CDR3 is CASSLDSYGYTF. CDR3 nucleotides: TGTGCCAGCAGCCTGGACAGTTATGGCTACACCTTC. The full variable domain, with the rest looked up from reference TRBV9 and TRBJ1-2, is DSGVTQTPKHLITATGQRVTLRCSPRSGDLSVYWYQQSLDQGLQFLIQYYNGEERAKGNILERFSAQQFPDLHSELNLSSLELGDSALYFCASSLDSYGYTFGSGTRLTVV.

This chain joins TRBV28 and TRBJ2-7, with D perhaps matching TRBD1 (6 bases). Germline V gives CDR1 MDHEN, CDR2 SYDVKM. This CDR3 comprises 13 residues. Trimming cost V 5 bases and J 1 base, with 9 bases left between them. CDR3 nucleotides: TGTGCCAGCAGTCCGGACAGTTCCTACGAGCAGTACTTC. This gives the protein CASSPDSSYEQYF.

The rearrangement uses TRBV27 and TRBJ2-7; tentatively, D is TRBD2 (6 bases). The germline CDR1 and CDR2 sequences are MNHEY and SMNVEV (reference sequence). The V end was cut by 8 bases, the J end by 3 bases, with 20 bases between. The CDR3 runs 15 residues. The CDR3 DNA is TGTGCCAGCGCCTCCTTGGGCGGGATGGACTACGAGCAGTACTTC. It yields the protein CASASLGGMDYEQYF.

This sequence joins TRBV10-3 and TRBJ2-5, with 8 bases matching TRBD1. CDR1 and CDR2 (germline): ENHRY, SYGVKD. The CDR3 has 15 amino acids. The junction had 3 bases not matched to a gene; V was cut back by 2 bases and J by 1 base. CDR3 sequence: CAISEPGTGQETQYF. The CDR3 nucleotides read TGTGCCATCAGTGAGCCGGGGACAGGCCAAGAGACCCAGTACTTC.

This chain uses TRBV30 with TRBJ2-1, with 8 bases fitting TRBD2. The germline CDR1 and CDR2 sequences are GTSNPN and SVGIG (reference sequence). The CDR3 is made up of 14 amino acids. The J segment lost 5 bases and the V segment lost 4 bases, leaving 7 bases of the junction unmatched. This CDR3 is CAWNLAGGNNEQFF. CDR3 bases: TGTGCCTGGAATTTGGCGGGAGGTAACAATGAGCAGTTCTTC.

The rearrangement joins TRBV27 to TRBJ2-1, with 9 positions matching TRBD2. Germline assignment: CDR1 MNHEY and CDR2 SMNVEV (reference sequence). There are 16 residues in the CDR3. With 3 bases clipped from V and 0 bases from J, the junction kept 3 bases outside the gene matches. This CDR3 is CASSLTSGGSYNEQFF. The CDR3 nucleotides are TGTGCCAGCAGTTTGACTAGCGGAGGCTCCTACAATGAGCAGTTCTTC.

V is TRBV18 and J is TRBJ2-5; tentative D call: TRBD2 (6 bases). Trimming stripped 6 bases from V and 5 bases from J, with 13 bases between. CDR1 is KGHSH, CDR2 LQKENI, per germline. The CDR3 is 13 residues long. The CDR3 is CASSRTEGETQYF. The CDR3 bases are TGTGCCAGCTCGCGGACGGAGGGGGAGACCCAGTACTTC. Full variable domain (remainder filled in from reference TRBV18 and TRBJ2-5): NAGVMQNPRHLVRRRGQEARLRCSPMKGHSHVYWYRQLPEEGLKFMVYLQKENIIDESGMPKERFSAEFPKEGPSILRIQQVVRGDSAAYFCASSRTEGETQYFGPGTRLLVL.

V is TRBV5-5 and J is TRBJ2-7, with D maybe TRBD2 (5 bases). The V gene's germline CDR1 is SGHKS and CDR2 YYEKEE (reference sequence). This CDR3 spans 15 amino acids. Deletions cut 4 bases from V and 4 bases from J, with 18 bases between. Written as DNA, the CDR3 is TGTGCCAGCAGCCTTAACCGGGCGATAGCGTACGAGCAGTACTTC. It specifies CASSLNRAIAYEQYF.

In regard to this clone: This same CDR3 is encoded by further DNA sequences in the sample. This chain connects TRBV28 to TRBJ2-7; D uncertain. CDR1 MDHEN and CDR2 SYDVKM come from the germline V gene. V was cut by 5 bases and J by 2 bases, with 10 bases left in between. This CDR3 region has 13 residues. The CDR3 coding sequence is TGTGCCAGCAGTCGGACGGGTACCTACGAGCAGTACTTC. Translating gives CASSRTGTYEQYF.

This rearrangement joins TRBV5-1 to TRBJ2-1; unclear D gene. Germline V CDR1 and CDR2: SGHRS, YFSETQ. CDR3 size: 15 residues. Trimming took off 1 base at V and 9 bases at J, with 17 bases between the two ends. CDR3 DNA sequence: TGCGCCAGCAGCTTGAAACTCGACGGCTTGGTTGAGCAGTTCTTC. Translating gives CASSLKLDGLVEQFF.